This T cell receptor beta chain comes out of a study of shared clonotypes between healthy human individuals. The CDR3 spans 16 residues. V was trimmed by 4 bases and J by 5 bases, leaving 20 bases between them. Germline loops: CDR1 MNHEY, CDR2 SVGAGI. The repertoire was sequenced with immunoSEQ multiplex PCR; TCRdb's copy has only in-frame clones and lacks some. The table shows 100,000 or so clones, with around 65% occurring only once. V is TRBV6-5 and J is TRBJ2-5; possibly TRBD1 for D (6 bases). The sequence was collected from a woman aged 25-40 years in good health. The sequencing sample was made of memory CD8+ T cells sorted from blood. Subset defined: CD45RO+ cells pooled with CCR7-negative TemRA cells. The CDR3 loop reads CASSFHSTGPGETQYF. The CDR3 coding sequence is TGTGCCAGCAGTTTCCATTCGACAGGACCGGGGGAGACCCAGTACTTC.